The clone carrying this T cell receptor (beta chain) was seen at least ten times. Its antigen is still unknown. The entry originates in a study of metastatic and nonmetastatic thyroid tumors. Findings and limits, study-wide: TCR beta diversity was reportedly significantly higher in malignant thyroid tumors than benign nodules, in blood and tumor.

The CDR3 has 13 amino acids. Germline CDR1 reads SGHAT; CDR2 reads FQDESV (reference sequence). Trimming stripped 1 base from V and 4 bases from J, with 4 bases between. The entire patient cohort was treatment-naive prior to thyroid surgery. In the authors' methods: Differences in CDR3 between clinicopathological groups were drawn on to build a classifier intended to discriminate distant-metastatic papillary thyroid cancer patients. TCRdb re-clonotyped the PCR reads through MiXCR. Clone size and V and J calls follow TCRdb, not the original study. The repertoire holds about 40,000 clones, about a sixth seen once, with 3.5% to 4% in the top ten.

The rearrangement links TRBV11-1 to TRBJ2-2; D remains unclear. Sequencing input: blood. The sequence was obtained from a female donor with papillary thyroid cancer or a benign thyroid nodule (not recorded which). Some clones in this sample may be carry-over from other donors' samples. The CDR3 loop is CASSLGGTGELFF. The DNA for the CDR3 is TGTGCCAGCAGCTTAGGTGGCACCGGGGAGCTGTTTTTT.